Listed here are 6 T cell receptor beta chains from one sample, sequenced in a study of blood T cell repertoires in COVID-19. Libraries were prepared by immunoSEQ multiplex PCR; TCRdb keeps only in-frame clonotypes and omits some of them. Of about 140,000 clones detected, over 60% appear once; the ten largest clones hold 2.5% to 3%. Material for sequencing was PBMCs or T cells enriched from blood (not recorded which). These receptors were taken from a woman aged 45 to 65 who had recovered from COVID-19.

The chain couples TRBV5-1 to TRBJ1-2; TRBD1 aligns across 7 bases. Germline trimming cut 0 bases from V and 0 bases from J; bases unmatched to any gene: 11. Germline V gene data show CDR1 as SGHRS and CDR2 as YFSETQ. The CDR3 length is 18 residues. The CDR3 region has the DNA TGCGCCAGCAGCTTGGCCCCCGGGACAGTTAGCGCTAACTATGGCTACACCTTC. It yields the protein CASSLAPGTVSANYGYTF. The whole variable domain, filled in from reference TRBV5-1 and TRBJ1-2, reads KAGVTQTPRYLIKTRGQQVTLSCSPISGHRSVSWYQQTPGQGLQFLFEYFSETQRNKGNFPGRFSGRQFSNSRSEMNVSTLELGDSALYLCASSLAPGTVSANYGYTFGSGTRLTVV.

This rearrangement joins TRBV12-3 or TRBV12-4 to TRBJ2-1; maybe TRBD1 (5 bases). V was cut by 3 bases and J by 9 bases, with 9 bases left in between. This CDR3 has 12 residues. CDR3 in amino acids: CASSFIRGEQFF. The CDR3 DNA reads TGTGCCAGCAGTTTTATAAGGGGTGAGCAGTTCTTC.

The rearrangement joins TRBV5-6 to TRBJ1-2; 9 positions agree with TRBD1. Germline CDR1 is SGHDT and CDR2 is YYEEEE. V gave up 2 bases and J gave up 4 bases; unmatched junction bases: 6. The CDR3 is 15 amino acids. CDR3 nucleotides: TGTGCCAGCAGCTTTCGGGGGACAGGGACCTATGGCTACACCTTC. Its protein is CASSFRGTGTYGYTF. Complete variable domain (other parts from reference TRBV5-6 and TRBJ1-2): DAGVTQSPTHLIKTRGQQVTLRCSPKSGHDTVSWYQQALGQGPQFIFQYYEEEERQRGNFPDRFSGHQFPNYSSELNVNALLLGDSALYLCASSFRGTGTYGYTFGSGTRLTVV.

The chain links TRBV29-1 to TRBJ1-1; no clear D. V was pared by 4 bases and J by 0 bases, with 9 bases between. CDR1 is SQVTM, CDR2 ANQGSEA, per germline. The CDR3 length is 13 residues. CDR3: CSVGIRMNTEAFF. CDR3 DNA: TGCAGCGTTGGAATCAGGATGAACACTGAAGCTTTCTTT. Full variable domain (rest looked up from reference TRBV29-1 and TRBJ1-1): SAVISQKPSRDICQRGTSLTIQCQVDSQVTMMFWYRQQPGQSLTLIATANQGSEATYESGFVIDKFPISRPNLTFSTLTVSNMSPEDSSIYLCSVGIRMNTEAFFGQGTRLTVV.

This clone was found a few times. V usage is TRBV9 and J usage is TRBJ1-1, with D maybe TRBD1 (5 bases). The germline V gene encodes CDR1 SGDLS and CDR2 YYNGEE. Trimming took off 4 bases at V and 1 base at J, with 23 bases between the two ends. The CDR3 has 18 residues. The CDR3 DNA reads as TGTGCCAGCAGCCCCCGAGGCGGTGTAATCGGACAGAACACTGAAGCTTTCTTT. Translation gives CASSPRGGVIGQNTEAFF. Complete variable domain (other parts from reference TRBV9 and TRBJ1-1): DSGVTQTPKHLITATGQRVTLRCSPRSGDLSVYWYQQSLDQGLQFLIQYYNGEERAKGNILERFSAQQFPDLHSELNLSSLELGDSALYFCASSPRGGVIGQNTEAFFGQGTRLTVV.

V gene TRBV28 combines with J gene TRBJ1-3; D is possibly TRBD1 (5 bases). There are 16 residues in the CDR3. Per germline, CDR1 MDHEN and CDR2 SYDVKM. Deletions cut 3 bases from V and 4 bases from J, with 16 bases between. The CDR3 DNA is TGTGCCAGCAGTTTTATTGGTGCGGGGGTCGGAAACACCATATATTTT. This sequence encodes CASSFIGAGVGNTIYF.